Listed below are T cell receptor beta chains from one sample, sequenced in a study of identical twins. TCRdb reprocessed the 5' RACE reads with MiXCR, giving one entry per CDR3 protein. This repertoire shows some 96,000 distinct CDR3 sequences, about 6% found once; its top ten account for about 12%. Material: memory T cells sorted from blood. All receptors derive from a woman aged 50 to 65 in good health. Both conserved end residues are part of each CDR3. The D gene is left open where the match is weak. Clone size appears in some rows only: once, few, many, or a class for an expanded clone.

size,D,V,J,CDR3,DNA
.,.,TRBV28,TRBJ2-7,CASRGAGNYEQYF,TGTGCCAGCAGAGGGGCAGGGAACTACGAGCAGTACTTC
many,TRBD1,TRBV12-3/TRBV12-4,TRBJ2-7,CASSLGQATYEQYF,TGTGCCAGCAGTTTGGGACAGGCCACCTACGAGCAGTACTTC
few,TRBD2,TRBV6-6,TRBJ2-3,CASRLEKRRGRTDTDTQYF,TGTGCCAGTAGATTAGAGAAACGGCGGGGGAGAACGGACACAGATACGCAGTATTTT
many,TRBD1,TRBV7-9,TRBJ2-2,CASSPPGQGTGELFF,TGTGCCAGCAGCCCACCGGGACAGGGAACCGGGGAGCTGTTTTTT
many,.,TRBV20-1,TRBJ2-7,CSARDGSETYEQYF,TGCAGTGCTAGAGATGGTAGTGAAACCTACGAGCAGTACTTC
many,TRBD1,TRBV6-6,TRBJ1-1,CASSHRDRNTEAFF,TGTGCCAGCAGCCACCGGGACAGAAACACTGAAGCTTTCTTT
many,.,TRBV24-1,TRBJ1-1,CATSDPRGGADEAFF,TGTGCCACCAGTGATCCCCGGGGTGGGGCGGATGAAGCTTTCTTT
few,TRBD2,TRBV7-9,TRBJ2-3,CASRDPGGVSTDTQYF,TGTGCCAGCAGGGACCCGGGGGGAGTGAGCACAGATACGCAGTATTTT
few,.,TRBV7-9,TRBJ2-5,CASSELGRETQYF,TGTGCCAGCAGCGAGCTCGGGCGAGAGACCCAGTACTTC
many,TRBD2,TRBV25-1,TRBJ2-3,CASSDGSGRVTDTQYF,TGTGCCAGCAGTGATGGGAGCGGGAGGGTCACAGATACGCAGTATTTT
.,.,TRBV20-1,TRBJ1-1,CSARDGGKANTEAFF,TGCAGTGCTAGAGATGGGGGGAAAGCGAACACTGAAGCTTTCTTT
few,.,TRBV7-3,TRBJ2-7,CASSLPTGNYEQYF,TGTGCCAGCAGCTTACCAACAGGGAACTACGAGCAGTACTTC
many,.,TRBV12-3/TRBV12-4,TRBJ2-3,CASSLAGVYEDTQYF,TGTGCCAGCAGTTTAGCGGGAGTCTATGAAGATACGCAGTATTTT
many,.,TRBV12-3/TRBV12-4,TRBJ2-2,CASRPGTGELFF,TGTGCCAGCAGACCTGGCACCGGGGAGCTGTTTTTT
few,.,TRBV24-1,TRBJ2-5,CATSDLALQGKETQYF,TGTGCCACCAGTGATTTGGCCCTCCAGGGAAAAGAGACCCAGTACTTC
.,.,TRBV20-1,TRBJ2-5,CSAKMRRGPQETQYF,TGCAGTGCAAAGATGAGGCGAGGGCCCCAAGAGACCCAGTACTTC
many,TRBD1,TRBV10-3,TRBJ2-5,CATGQGVETQYF,TGTGCCACCGGACAGGGGGTTGAGACCCAGTACTTC
many,.,TRBV11-2,TRBJ2-5,CASSFNGQETQYF,TGTGCCAGCAGCTTTAACGGACAAGAGACCCAGTACTTC
many,.,TRBV29-1,TRBJ1-5,CSVVEGFNQPQHF,TGCAGCGTTGTTGAGGGGTTCAATCAGCCCCAGCATTTT
many,TRBD2,TRBV7-8,TRBJ2-3,CASSLPSGKADTQYF,TGTGCCAGCAGCCTCCCCAGCGGGAAGGCAGATACGCAGTATTTT
.,.,TRBV19,TRBJ2-4,CASSTVGLAKNIQYF,TGTGCCAGTAGTACGGTCGGCCTAGCCAAAAACATTCAGTACTTC
many,TRBD1,TRBV27,TRBJ2-1,CASSAGRGRFQFF,TGTGCCAGCAGTGCCGGCAGGGGGCGTTTTCAGTTCTTC
many,.,TRBV12-3/TRBV12-4,TRBJ2-7,CASRPPSNPYEQYF,TGTGCCAGCAGACCCCCTAGCAATCCCTACGAGCAGTACTTC
many,.,TRBV20-1,TRBJ2-3,CSARGTRSTDTQYF,TGCAGTGCTAGAGGGACGCGGAGCACAGATACGCAGTATTTT
many,.,TRBV12-3/TRBV12-4,TRBJ1-1,CASRPTGPLAHDLETEAFF,TGTGCCAGCAGACCGACGGGTCCGCTTGCCCATGACCTGGAAACTGAAGCTTTCTTT
few,.,TRBV29-1,TRBJ2-3,CSVTDITDTQYF,TGCAGCGTTACGGACATCACAGATACGCAGTATTTT
many,.,TRBV20-1,TRBJ1-1,CSALPRVMAEAFF,TGCAGTGCCCTACCCCGGGTTATGGCTGAAGCTTTCTTT
.,.,TRBV27,TRBJ1-1,CASRFQGSTEAFF,TGTGCCAGCAGATTCCAGGGAAGCACTGAAGCTTTCTTT
many,TRBD1,TRBV2,TRBJ2-5,CASSDRQGAGETQYF,TGTGCCAGCAGTGACCGCCAGGGGGCGGGGGAGACCCAGTACTTC
many,.,TRBV7-8,TRBJ2-7,CASSLARYEQYF,TGTGCCAGCAGCTTAGCGCGCTACGAGCAGTACTTC
.,.,TRBV11-3,TRBJ1-1,CASSFGQLNTEAFF,TGTGCCAGCAGCTTCGGGCAGTTGAACACTGAAGCTTTCTTT